The 17 T cell receptor beta chains given below trace back to one sample, sequenced in a study of control samples from healthy donors and cancer patients. The protocol was immunoSEQ multiplex PCR, while the TCRdb copy is restricted to in-frame clones and leaves out a portion. This table has thousands of clones, around three quarters appearing once. Sequenced sample: formalin-fixed, paraffin-embedded tissue. These receptors all come from a male donor with melanoma.

The CDR3 protein is CASSLWGRDEQFF. DNA of the CDR3: TGTGCCAGCAGTTTATGGGGGAGAGATGAGCAGTTCTTC. The genes are TRBV27 and TRBJ2-1; D may be TRBD1 or TRBD2 (5 bases each). V was shortened by 1 base and J by 8 bases, with 9 bases between the two germline ends. Germline V CDR1 and CDR2: MNHEY, SMNVEV (reference sequence). The CDR3 length is 13 residues.

The chain combines TRBV2 with TRBJ1-1, with D uncertain. Germline V gene sequence: CDR1 SNHLY, CDR2 FYNNEI. Trimming took 6 bases from V and 5 from J, leaving 22 bases between them. The CDR3 loop spans 16 amino acids. CDR3 sequence (DNA): TGTGCCAGCAGGGAAACAGTGACAAGATATGGGACTGAAGCTTTCTTT. Protein sequence: CASRETVTRYGTEAFF.

The chain joins TRBV6-2 or TRBV6-3 to TRBJ1-4, with D hard to call. The V and J ends lost 6 bases and 4 bases respectively, with 3 bases between them. The germline CDR1 and CDR2 sequences are MNHEY and SVGEGT. The CDR3 extends over 11 amino acids. The CDR3 DNA follows: TGTGCCAGCAGCCGTAATGAAAAACTGTTTTTT. Residues: CASSRNEKLFF.

The chain is built from TRBV18 and TRBJ2-1; the D is unclear. This CDR3 spans 14 amino acids. CDR1 is KGHSH and CDR2 is LQKENI in the germline V gene. Trimming pared 3 bases from V and 3 bases from J, leaving 9 bases between. The CDR3 reads CASSPPDGYNEQFF. The CDR3 DNA is TGTGCCAGCTCACCCCCGGACGGCTACAATGAGCAGTTCTTC.

CDR3 residues: CASSAVGTEAFF. The CDR3 region has the DNA TGTGCCAGCAGTGCAGTTGGCACTGAAGCTTTCTTT. The chain uses TRBV7-9 and TRBJ1-1; D is uncertain. The length of the CDR3 is 12 residues. With 6 bases removed from V and 4 bases from J, the gap between germline ends came to 9 bases. Per germline, CDR1 SEHNR and CDR2 FQNEAQ (reference sequence).

Here the CDR3 reads CASSPGGASTEAFF. The CDR3 DNA is TGTGCCAGCAGTCCAGGGGGCGCGAGCACTGAAGCTTTCTTT. The V call is TRBV6-5, the J call TRBJ1-1; 8 bases align to TRBD1. This CDR3 has 14 residues. The ends lost 5 bases at V and 4 bases at J; junction bases unmatched: 6. The germline V gene encodes CDR1 MNHEY and CDR2 SVGAGI.

V gene TRBV19 combines with J gene TRBJ2-1; the D is unclear. CDR1 is LNHDA and CDR2 is SQIVND in the germline V gene (reference sequence). V lost 0 bases and J 10 bases, leaving 13 bases between the germline ends. The CDR3 sequence is 14 residues long. In DNA form, the CDR3 reads TGTGCCAGTAGTATAGATCTGGGCCTGGGGGAGCAGTTCTTC. Translated, it gives CASSIDLGLGEQFF. Together with reference TRBV19 and TRBJ2-1, the CDR3 gives the full variable domain: DGGITQSPKYLFRKEGQNVTLSCEQNLNHDAMYWYRQDPGQGLRLIYYSQIVNDFQKGDIAEGYSVSREKKESFPLTVTSAQKNPTAFYLCASSIDLGLGEQFFGPGTRLTVL.

This CDR3 is CSVDSGGEASYNEQFF. CDR3 coding DNA: TGCAGCGTTGACTCTGGCGGGGAGGCTTCCTACAATGAGCAGTTCTTC. This rearrangement joins TRBV29-1 to TRBJ2-1, with D possibly matching TRBD2 (6 bases). Germline CDR1 and CDR2: SQVTM and ANQGSEA. The CDR3 has 16 residues. With 3 bases removed from V and 1 base from J, the gap between germline ends came to 16 bases.

The gene calls are TRBV9 and TRBJ1-5; D not resolved. Trimming removed 4 bases at V and 5 bases at J, with 13 bases between. Germline V gives CDR1 SGDLS, CDR2 YYNGEE. The CDR3 totals 14 residues. CDR3 loop: CASSPGFADQPQHF. The CDR3 DNA sequence: TGTGCCAGCAGCCCCGGTTTCGCAGATCAGCCCCAGCATTTT.

V and J are TRBV7-9 and TRBJ1-5, with 7 bases identical to TRBD1. The germline V gene has CDR1 SEHNR and CDR2 FQNEAQ (reference sequence). V lost 5 bases, J lost 4 bases, and 2 bases stayed unmatched. The length of the CDR3 is 13 residues. This CDR3 reads CASSPGGNQPQHF. The CDR3 nucleotides read TGTGCCAGCAGCCCAGGGGGAAATCAGCCCCAGCATTTT. The full variable domain, in which reference TRBV7-9 and TRBJ1-5 provide the parts outside the CDR3, is DTGVSQNPRHKITKRGQNVTFRCDPISEHNRLYWYRQTLGQGPEFLTYFQNEAQLEKSRLLSDRFSAERPKGSFSTLEIQRTEQGDSAMYLCASSPGGNQPQHFGDGTRLSIL.

The chain carries TRBV5-6 and TRBJ2-1; 12 bases fit TRBD2. The CDR3 runs 17 residues. Germline V gene data show CDR1 as SGHDT and CDR2 as YYEEEE. V was pared by 4 bases and J by 8 bases, with 13 bases of the junction left unmatched. The CDR3 protein is CASSIYPGLAGRDEQFF. The CDR3 region has the DNA TGTGCCAGCAGCATATACCCCGGACTAGCGGGACGGGATGAGCAGTTCTTC.

This clone was detected only a few times. The gene calls are TRBV29-1 and TRBJ2-3; 12 bases map to TRBD2. CDR3 size: 17 residues. CDR1 is SQVTM and CDR2 is ANQGSEA in the germline V gene. V dropped 7 bases and J dropped 0; count of bases not matched to a gene: 11. CDR3 bases: TGCAGCGCAACAGGGGGACTAGCGGGCACTAGCACAGATACGCAGTATTTT. This gives the protein CSATGGLAGTSTDTQYF.

V is TRBV5-1 and J is TRBJ2-2, with 8 bases fitting TRBD1. CDR3 length: 15 amino acids. CDR1 SGHRS and CDR2 YFSETQ come from the germline V gene. The V gene end was trimmed by 0 bases and the J gene end by 3 bases; junction bases not matched to a gene: 1. Here the CDR3 reads CASSLGQGYTGELFF. The DNA for the CDR3 is TGCGCCAGCAGCTTGGGACAGGGGTACACCGGGGAGCTGTTTTTT.

The genes are TRBV29-1 and TRBJ2-1, with a weak D call TRBD1 (5 bases). The ends were cut back, 6 bases at V and 2 bases at J, with 14 bases in the middle. The CDR3 has 14 amino acids. CDR1 SQVTM and CDR2 ANQGSEA come from the germline V gene. DNA of the CDR3: TGCAGCGTGCGCAGGGATCTTGCCTACAATGAGCAGTTCTTC. Encoded protein: CSVRRDLAYNEQFF.

CDR3: CASSIAGEGTGELFF. DNA of the CDR3: TGTGCCAGCAGCATTGCGGGAGAAGGCACCGGGGAGCTGTTTTTT. This chain uses TRBV7-6 with TRBJ2-2; 7 nucleotides match TRBD2. J gave up 4 bases and V 5 bases, and 7 bases lay outside the gene matches. Germline CDR1 is SGHVS and CDR2 is FNYEAQ. This CDR3 is built from 15 residues. Full variable domain (remainder filled in from reference TRBV7-6 and TRBJ2-2): GAGVSQSPRYKVTKRGQDVALRCDPISGHVSLYWYRQALGQGPEFLTYFNYEAQQDKSGLPNDRFSAERPEGSISTLTIQRTEQRDSAMYRCASSIAGEGTGELFFGEGSRLTVL.

The chain employs TRBV27 and TRBJ2-1, with D possibly being TRBD1 or TRBD2 (5 bases each). The CDR3 sequence is 12 residues long. Trimming took 1 base from V and 8 from J, leaving 6 bases between them. Germline V gives CDR1 MNHEY, CDR2 SMNVEV (reference sequence). The CDR3, as DNA: TGTGCCAGCAGTTTATTGGGGGATGAGCAGTTCTTC. Amino acids: CASSLLGDEQFF.

The chain recombines TRBV24-1 with TRBJ2-4, with a weak D call TRBD2 (5 bases). CDR3 length equals 16 residues. Trimming left V 4 bases short and J 3 bases short, with 15 bases between. Germline lookup yields CDR1 KGHDR and CDR2 SFDVKD. The CDR3 region is CATSDPAEGNKNIQYF. In DNA form, the CDR3 reads TGTGCCACCAGTGACCCTGCCGAGGGAAACAAAAACATTCAGTACTTC.